Given below is one T cell receptor (beta chain) in context. The sample is drawn from a study of blood T cell repertoires in COVID-19. Study overall: The study drew acute and convalescent COVID-19 samples from the United States, Italy and Spain. The analysed material was cDNA or gDNA that came from T cells, B-cell-depleted T cells, or PBMCs.

The junction had 7 bases not matched to a gene; V was cut back by 2 bases and J by 3 bases. The CDR3 runs 18 residues. CDR1 is LNHDA and CDR2 is SQIVND in the germline V gene (reference sequence). In the study's own analysis: Estimation of nucleated cell counts was performed using reference gene primer amplification. The table came from immunoSEQ multiplex PCR; TCRdb's copy has only in-frame clones and leaves some out. The D gene and trimming were derived from the DNA, and the V and J assignments and clone size from that table. The sample records more than 95,000 clones, 70% to 90% being singletons. This TCR came from an elderly woman with acute or convalescent COVID-19. The sample comprised peripheral blood. V usage is TRBV19 and J usage is TRBJ2-3, with TRBD2 matching over 14 bases. The chain's CDR3 is CASSIQGTSGRRTDTQYF. The CDR3 DNA sequence: TGTGCCAGTAGTATACAAGGGACTAGCGGGAGAAGGACAGATACGCAGTATTTT.